This T cell receptor (beta chain) was documented in a study of post-analysis software for immune sequencing data. Included in the TCR beta cDNA libraries were unique molecular identifiers. One entry per CDR3 protein, called by TCRdb with MiXCR from the PCR reads. Here the sample spans roughly 650,000 distinct CDR3 sequences, 59% being singletons. Concerning this clonotype itself: Its antigen is undetermined.

Regarding the study as a whole: TRBV5-6, TRBV5-1 and TRBV20-1 belonged to a set of five TRBV segments that were more frequent in patients than controls.

V was cut by 5 bases and J by 2 bases, with 9 bases left in between. The germline gives CDR1 SQVTM, CDR2 ANQGSEA. This CDR3 contains 12 residues. The genes are TRBV29-1 and TRBJ1-1; D unresolved. This clonotype originated in a girl aged 2 to 9 with multiple sclerosis. The sequencing input was blood. The CDR3 is CSVLMINTEAFF. The CDR3 bases are TGCAGCGTTCTCATGATCAACACTGAAGCTTTCTTT.